This TCR beta chain was profiled in a study of T cell responses to AZD1222 COVID-19 vaccine. Study-wide results and caveats: Baseline seropositives among AZD1222 recipients totaled only six or seven.

The repertoire was sequenced with immunoSEQ multiplex PCR; TCRdb's copy has only in-frame clones and lacks some. This table has 55,000 to 80,000 clones, about 70% appearing once. A note on this clone: As yet, its antigen is unknown.

Material: peripheral blood, obtained on day 0 of AZD1222 vaccination. This clonotype was sampled from an adult in good health.

The CDR3 nucleotides are TGCGCCAGCAGCCCCAGCTCGAGGACAGGGGGCTTTCTGGGTGGCTACACCTTC. Amino acid sequence: CASSPSSRTGGFLGGYTF. The rearrangement joins TRBV4-3 to TRBJ1-2; 11 nucleotides match TRBD1. The V gene end was trimmed by 4 bases and the J gene end by 7 bases; junction bases not matched to a gene: 17. Germline V CDR1 and CDR2: LGHNA, YSLEER. The CDR3 sequence is 18 residues long.